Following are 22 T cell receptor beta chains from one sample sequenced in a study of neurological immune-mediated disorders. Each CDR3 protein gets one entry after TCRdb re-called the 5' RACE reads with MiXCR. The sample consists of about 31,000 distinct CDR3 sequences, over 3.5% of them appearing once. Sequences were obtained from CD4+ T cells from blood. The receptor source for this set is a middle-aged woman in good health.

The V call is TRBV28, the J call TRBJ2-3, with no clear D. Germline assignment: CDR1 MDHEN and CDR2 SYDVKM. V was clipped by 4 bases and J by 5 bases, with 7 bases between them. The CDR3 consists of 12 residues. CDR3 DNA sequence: TGTGCCAGCAGTTACGGAAAAGATACGCAGTATTTT. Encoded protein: CASSYGKDTQYF. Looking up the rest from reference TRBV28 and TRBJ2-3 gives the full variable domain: DVKVTQSSRYLVKRTGEKVFLECVQDMDHENMFWYRQDPGLGLRLIYFSYDVKMKEKGDIPEGYSVSREKKERFSLILESASTNQTSMYLCASSYGKDTQYFGPGTRLTVL.

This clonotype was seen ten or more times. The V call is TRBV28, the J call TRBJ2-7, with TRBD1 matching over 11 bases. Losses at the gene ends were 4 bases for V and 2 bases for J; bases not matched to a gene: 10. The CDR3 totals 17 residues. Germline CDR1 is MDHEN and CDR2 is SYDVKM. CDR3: CASSSGTGGWWAYEQYF. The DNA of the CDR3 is TGTGCCAGCAGTTCCGGGACAGGGGGATGGTGGGCCTACGAGCAGTACTTC.

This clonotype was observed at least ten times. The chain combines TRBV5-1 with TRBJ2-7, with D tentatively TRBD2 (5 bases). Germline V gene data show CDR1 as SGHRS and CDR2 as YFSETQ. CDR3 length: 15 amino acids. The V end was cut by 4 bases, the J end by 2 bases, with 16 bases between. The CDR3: CASSPVGGGTYEQYF. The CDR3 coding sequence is TGCGCCAGCAGCCCCGTTGGCGGAGGAACCTACGAGCAGTACTTC.

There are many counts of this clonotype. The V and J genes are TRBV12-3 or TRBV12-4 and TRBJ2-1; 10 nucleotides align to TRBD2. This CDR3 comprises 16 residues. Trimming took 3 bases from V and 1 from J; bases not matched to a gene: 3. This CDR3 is CASSLGAGGSYNEQFF. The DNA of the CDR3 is TGTGCCAGCAGTTTGGGAGCGGGAGGGTCCTACAATGAGCAGTTCTTC.

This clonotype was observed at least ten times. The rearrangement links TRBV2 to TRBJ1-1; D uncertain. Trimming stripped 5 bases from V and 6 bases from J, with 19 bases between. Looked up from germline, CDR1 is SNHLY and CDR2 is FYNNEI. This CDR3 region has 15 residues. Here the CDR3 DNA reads TGTGCCAGCAGTCCCCGAGGTCGGGCCCGTGCTGAAGCTTTCTTT. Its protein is CASSPRGRARAEAFF.

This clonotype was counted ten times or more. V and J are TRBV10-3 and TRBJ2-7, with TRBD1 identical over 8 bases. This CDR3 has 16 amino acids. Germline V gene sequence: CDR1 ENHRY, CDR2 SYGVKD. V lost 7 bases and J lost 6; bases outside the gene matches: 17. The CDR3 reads CAINRQGFEALGEQYF. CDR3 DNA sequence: TGTGCCATCAACAGACAGGGGTTCGAAGCTCTCGGCGAGCAGTACTTC.

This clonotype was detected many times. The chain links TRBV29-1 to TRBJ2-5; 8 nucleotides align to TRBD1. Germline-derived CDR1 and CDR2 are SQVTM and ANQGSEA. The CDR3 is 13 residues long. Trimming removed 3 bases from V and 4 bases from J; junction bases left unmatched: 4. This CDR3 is CSVDLTGGETQYF. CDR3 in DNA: TGCAGCGTTGACCTCACAGGGGGAGAGACCCAGTACTTC.

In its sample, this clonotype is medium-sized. CDR3 nucleotide sequence: TGTGCCAGCACCCTTGGGGGGTCCTTTGGAGCCTACGAGCAGTACTTC. It encodes CASTLGGSFGAYEQYF. The chain is built from TRBV7-2 and TRBJ2-7; a weak D match, TRBD2 (6 bases). The CDR3 totals 16 residues. In germline, CDR1 is SGHTA, CDR2 FQGNSA. V was clipped by 7 bases and J by 2 bases, with 21 bases between them.

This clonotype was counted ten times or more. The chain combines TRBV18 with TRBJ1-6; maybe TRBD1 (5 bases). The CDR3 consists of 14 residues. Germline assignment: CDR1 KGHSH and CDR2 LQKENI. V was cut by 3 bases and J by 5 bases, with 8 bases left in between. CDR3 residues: CASSPSTDNSPLHF. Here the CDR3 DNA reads TGTGCCAGCTCACCCTCGACAGATAATTCACCCCTCCACTTT. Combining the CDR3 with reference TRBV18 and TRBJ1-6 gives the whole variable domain NAGVMQNPRHLVRRRGQEARLRCSPMKGHSHVYWYRQLPEEGLKFMVYLQKENIIDESGMPKERFSAEFPKEGPSILRIQQVVRGDSAAYFCASSPSTDNSPLHFGNGTRLTVT.

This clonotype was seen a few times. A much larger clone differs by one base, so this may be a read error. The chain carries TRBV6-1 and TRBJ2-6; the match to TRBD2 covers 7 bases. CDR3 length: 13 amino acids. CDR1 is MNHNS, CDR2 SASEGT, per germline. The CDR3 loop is CASSWGGGNVLTF. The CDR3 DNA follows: TGTGCCAGCAGCTGGGGGGGGGGCAACGTCCTGACTTTC.

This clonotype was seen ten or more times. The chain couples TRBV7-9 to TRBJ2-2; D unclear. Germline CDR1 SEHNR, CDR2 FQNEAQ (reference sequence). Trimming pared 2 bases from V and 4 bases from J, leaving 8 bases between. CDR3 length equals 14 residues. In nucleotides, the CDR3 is TGTGCCAGCAGCTTATCGGCGGTCACCGGGGAGCTGTTTTTT. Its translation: CASSLSAVTGELFF.

CDR3 loop: CASSITPGQEAFF. The CDR3 DNA reads TGTGCCAGTAGTATAACCCCCGGACAGGAAGCTTTCTTT. The J gene is TRBJ1-1, the V gene TRBV19; D is possibly TRBD1 (6 bases). Trimming pared 2 bases from V and 8 bases from J, leaving 12 bases between. The CDR3 totals 13 residues. CDR1 and CDR2 from the germline V gene are LNHDA and SQIVND (reference sequence).

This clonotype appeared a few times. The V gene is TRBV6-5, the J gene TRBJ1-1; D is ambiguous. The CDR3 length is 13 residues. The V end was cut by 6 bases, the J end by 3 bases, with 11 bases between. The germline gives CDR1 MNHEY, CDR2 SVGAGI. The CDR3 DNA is TGTGCCAGCAGCCCGGCGGGCTACACTGAAGCTTTCTTT. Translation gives CASSPAGYTEAFF.

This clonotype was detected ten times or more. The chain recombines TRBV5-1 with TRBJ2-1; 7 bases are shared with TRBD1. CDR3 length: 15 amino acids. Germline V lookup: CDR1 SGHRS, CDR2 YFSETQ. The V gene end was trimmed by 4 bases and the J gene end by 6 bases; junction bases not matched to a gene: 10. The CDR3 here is CASSRRQGVGNEQFF. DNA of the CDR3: TGCGCCAGCAGCCGCCGACAGGGCGTTGGCAATGAGCAGTTCTTC.

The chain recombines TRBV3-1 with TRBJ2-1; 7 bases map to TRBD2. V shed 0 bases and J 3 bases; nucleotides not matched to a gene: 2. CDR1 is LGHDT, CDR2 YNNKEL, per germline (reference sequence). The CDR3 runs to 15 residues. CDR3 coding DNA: TGTGCCAGCAGCCAAGATACGGGGGGCTACAATGAGCAGTTCTTC. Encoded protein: CASSQDTGGYNEQFF.

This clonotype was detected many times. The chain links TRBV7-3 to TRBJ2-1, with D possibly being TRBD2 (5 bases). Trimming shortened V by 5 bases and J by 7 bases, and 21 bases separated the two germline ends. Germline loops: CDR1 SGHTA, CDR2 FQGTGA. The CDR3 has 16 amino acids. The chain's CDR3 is CASSPREEADGNEQFF. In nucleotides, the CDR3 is TGTGCCAGCAGCCCCCGGGAAGAGGCGGACGGGAATGAGCAGTTCTTC.

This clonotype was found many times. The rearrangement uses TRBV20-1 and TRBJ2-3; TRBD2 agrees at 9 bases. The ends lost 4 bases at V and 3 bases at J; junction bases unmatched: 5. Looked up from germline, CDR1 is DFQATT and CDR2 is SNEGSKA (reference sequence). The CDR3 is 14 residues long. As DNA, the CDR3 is TGCAGTGCTATTCGAAGCGGGGGGACAGATACGCAGTATTTT. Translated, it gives CSAIRSGGTDTQYF.

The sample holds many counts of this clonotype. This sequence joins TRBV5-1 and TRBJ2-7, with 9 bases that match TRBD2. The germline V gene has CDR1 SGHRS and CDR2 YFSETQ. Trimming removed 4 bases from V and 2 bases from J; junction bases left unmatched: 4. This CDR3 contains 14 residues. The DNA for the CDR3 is TGCGCCAGCAGCCCCGGCGGGGGGGCCTACGAGCAGTACTTC. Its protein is CASSPGGGAYEQYF.

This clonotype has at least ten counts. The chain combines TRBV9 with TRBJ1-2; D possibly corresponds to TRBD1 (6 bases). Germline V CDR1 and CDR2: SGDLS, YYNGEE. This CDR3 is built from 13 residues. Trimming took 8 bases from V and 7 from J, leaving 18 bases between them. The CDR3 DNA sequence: TGTGCCAGTTCCGGGACAAAGAAACCTGGCTACACCTTC. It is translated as CASSGTKKPGYTF. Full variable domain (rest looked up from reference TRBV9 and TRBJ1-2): DSGVTQTPKHLITATGQRVTLRCSPRSGDLSVYWYQQSLDQGLQFLIQYYNGEERAKGNILERFSAQQFPDLHSELNLSSLELGDSALYFCASSGTKKPGYTFGSGTRLTVV.

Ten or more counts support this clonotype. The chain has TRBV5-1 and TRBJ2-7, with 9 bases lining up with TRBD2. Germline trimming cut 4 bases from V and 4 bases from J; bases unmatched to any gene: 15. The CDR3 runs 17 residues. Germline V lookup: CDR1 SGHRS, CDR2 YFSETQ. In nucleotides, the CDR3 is TGCGCCAGCAGCCCGAACACCGGGACTAGCTCTTCTTACGAGCAGTACTTC. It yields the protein CASSPNTGTSSSYEQYF.

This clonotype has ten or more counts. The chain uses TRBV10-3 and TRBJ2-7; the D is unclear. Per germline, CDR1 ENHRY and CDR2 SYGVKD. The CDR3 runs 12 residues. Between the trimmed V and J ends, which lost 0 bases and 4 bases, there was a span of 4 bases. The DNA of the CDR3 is TGTGCCATCAGTGAGTCACAGTACGAGCAGTACTTC. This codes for CAISESQYEQYF.

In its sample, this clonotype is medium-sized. Here the CDR3 reads CASRGGTGELFF. CDR3 DNA sequence: TGTGCCAGCAGGGGTGGAACCGGGGAGCTGTTTTTT. The V call is TRBV25-1, the J call TRBJ2-2; no clear D gene. The CDR3 is 12 amino acids. CDR1 MGHDK and CDR2 SYGVNS come from the germline V gene. V dropped 6 bases and J dropped 5 bases, with 7 bases sitting between them.